These 16 T cell receptor beta chains were all obtained from the same sample, sequenced in a study of a mutant IDH1 vaccine in newly diagnosed glioma. Measured with immunoSEQ multiplex PCR; TCRdb has only the in-frame clones, and not every one. The sample has tens of thousands of clones; roughly 72% are singletons. Their antigens remain unidentified. The sample's time point: week 11, during vaccination. The study gave 300 ug of mutant IDH1 20-mer peptide per vaccine dose, with topical imiquimod. Sequences were derived from peripheral blood mononuclear cells (PBMCs), sampled from a glioma patient whose treatment included an IDH1 peptide vaccine. The receptors originated from a man aged 18 to 29 with glioma. Some clones in this sample may be carry-over from other donors' samples.

This clone has just a few counts. This chain links TRBV30 with TRBJ1-4; D possibly corresponds to TRBD1 (5 bases). The CDR3 runs 13 residues. Germline-derived CDR1 and CDR2 are GTSNPN and SVGIG (reference sequence). V dropped 0 bases and J dropped 11 bases, with 13 bases sitting between them. CDR3 protein: CAWSVRQGGKLFF. The CDR3 DNA is TGTGCCTGGAGTGTTAGGCAGGGTGGTAAACTGTTTTTT.

The V gene is TRBV6-5, the J gene TRBJ1-3; maybe TRBD1 (5 bases). The CDR3 sequence is 13 residues long. V shed 2 bases and J shed 8 bases, with 10 bases lying between them. Germline-derived CDR1 and CDR2 are MNHEY and SVGAGI. The DNA for the CDR3 is TGTGCCAGCAGTTACGGGGCAGACTACACCATATATTTT. Amino acid sequence: CASSYGADYTIYF.

This clone was counted a few times. The junction departs from the called germline gene at one end, perhaps through a read error. The chain uses TRBV7-7 and TRBJ2-3, with 9 bases aligning to TRBD2. The CDR3 extends over 13 amino acids. Germline V gene sequence: CDR1 SSHAT, CDR2 FNYEAQ (reference sequence). The CDR3 sequence: CASSLAGGTSLYF. CDR3 nucleotides: TGTGCTAGCAGCTTAGCAGGGGGGACTAGCTTGTATTTT.

This clone turned up a few times. The chain joins TRBV5-1 to TRBJ1-1; D may be TRBD1 (5 bases). The V end lost 4 bases, the J end lost 3 bases, and 16 bases lay between the germline ends. This CDR3 comprises 15 residues. CDR1 SGHRS and CDR2 YFSETQ come from the germline V gene. CDR3 nucleotides: TGCGCCAGCAGCCTAGGTCGTGGGACCTACACTGAAGCTTTCTTT. It specifies CASSLGRGTYTEAFF.

This clone showed up just a few times. The V gene is TRBV28, the J gene TRBJ1-5, with 8 bases matching TRBD1. Trimming removed 5 bases from V and 1 base from J; junction bases left unmatched: 4. Germline assignment: CDR1 MDHEN and CDR2 SYDVKM. There are 15 residues in the CDR3. CDR3 region: CASSQGASSNQPQHF. The CDR3 DNA reads TGTGCCAGCAGTCAGGGGGCGTCGAGCAATCAGCCCCAGCATTTT.

On this clone itself: The junction departs from germline at one end; a sequencing error may be responsible. The chain recombines TRBV7-7 with TRBJ2-1, with D possibly being TRBD2 (7 bases). The CDR3 is 15 residues long. Germline CDR1 SSHAT, CDR2 FNYEAQ (reference sequence). The chain's CDR3 is CASSLGGGGNNEQFF. The DNA of the CDR3 is TGTGCTAGCAGCTTAGGCGGGGGCGGTAACAATGAGCAGTTCTTC.

V and J are TRBV6-1 and TRBJ2-1; TRBD2 is a possible D gene (5 bases). Germline-derived CDR1 and CDR2 are MNHNS and SASEGT. V was clipped by 11 bases and J by 0 bases, with 17 bases between them. The CDR3 is made up of 15 amino acids. This CDR3 reads CAFSPRLSSYNEQFF. As DNA, the CDR3 is TGTGCCTTCTCCCCCCGACTAAGCTCCTACAATGAGCAGTTCTTC.

This chain uses TRBV28 with TRBJ1-5, with a possible D match to TRBD1 (6 bases). The V gene's germline CDR1 is MDHEN and CDR2 SYDVKM. The CDR3 runs to 18 residues. V was clipped by 5 bases and J by 3 bases, with 23 bases between them. CDR3: CASSPLRLGGRDNQPQHF. The CDR3, as DNA: TGTGCCAGCAGTCCCCTACGATTGGGGGGCCGGGACAATCAGCCCCAGCATTTT.

This clone was detected once. This rearrangement joins TRBV10-3 to TRBJ1-2; D is unclear. This CDR3 spans 13 amino acids. V lost 4 bases to trimming and J lost 5 bases, with 11 bases between them. Looked up from germline, CDR1 is ENHRY and CDR2 is SYGVKD. This CDR3 is CAISGIGLYGYTF. In DNA, the CDR3 is TGTGCCATCAGTGGGATAGGGCTTTATGGCTACACCTTC.

The chain combines TRBV6-5 with TRBJ2-3; D remains unclear. The CDR3 sequence is 15 residues long. Trimming took off 0 bases at V and 3 bases at J, with 10 bases between the two ends. The germline CDR1 and CDR2 sequences are MNHEY and SVGAGI. The CDR3 region has the DNA TGTGCCAGCAGTTACTCGGGAACACGGACAGATACGCAGTATTTT. Its protein is CASSYSGTRTDTQYF.

V usage is TRBV19 and J usage is TRBJ2-1; 8 bases are a match to TRBD2. CDR3 length: 14 residues. The junction had 5 bases not matched to a gene; V was cut back by 6 bases and J by 4 bases. Germline V gene data show CDR1 as LNHDA and CDR2 as SQIVND (reference sequence). Here the CDR3 reads CASSQRGPYNEQFF. CDR3 DNA: TGTGCCAGTAGCCAGCGGGGGCCATACAATGAGCAGTTCTTC. Based on the CDR3 plus reference TRBV19 and TRBJ2-1, the full variable domain is DGGITQSPKYLFRKEGQNVTLSCEQNLNHDAMYWYRQDPGQGLRLIYYSQIVNDFQKGDIAEGYSVSREKKESFPLTVTSAQKNPTAFYLCASSQRGPYNEQFFGPGTRLTVL.

The chain recombines TRBV11-1 with TRBJ2-5; D might be TRBD2 (6 bases). This CDR3 is built from 13 residues. Per the germline V gene, CDR1 is SGHAT and CDR2 is FQDESV (reference sequence). The ends were cut back, 6 bases at V and 5 bases at J, with 13 bases in the middle. CDR3 bases: TGTGCCAGCAGTCCCGGGAGCCTGGAGACCCAGTACTTC. This encodes CASSPGSLETQYF.

The chain uses TRBV5-1 and TRBJ1-3, with a tentative D call TRBD1 (5 bases). With 4 bases removed from V and 4 bases from J, the gap between germline ends came to 18 bases. The CDR3 length is 16 residues. Looked up from germline, CDR1 is SGHRS and CDR2 is YFSETQ. The DNA for the CDR3 is TGCGCCAGCAGCCTATCTCGGACAAGTGGGGGAAACACCATATATTTT. Amino acids: CASSLSRTSGGNTIYF.

The chain links TRBV6-1 to TRBJ2-7; 9 bases are a match to TRBD1. The CDR3 contains 14 residues. V shed 4 bases and J 6 bases; nucleotides not matched to a gene: 7. The germline V gene has CDR1 MNHNS and CDR2 SASEGT. CDR3 coding DNA: TGTGCCAGCAGTGGGACCGGGACAGGGAGCGAGCAGTACTTC. Translating gives CASSGTGTGSEQYF.

This clone has only one observation. The gene calls are TRBV10-3 and TRBJ1-2; no reliable D call. Germline V gene sequence: CDR1 ENHRY, CDR2 SYGVKD. CDR3 length: 12 residues. The germline V and J ends were trimmed by 1 base and 6 bases, with 6 bases remaining between them. In DNA, the CDR3 is TGTGCCATCAGTGAGTTTAGGGATGGCTACACCTTC. Translated: CAISEFRDGYTF.

This clone was detected only a few times. V and J are TRBV2 and TRBJ2-7; D is ambiguous. Germline CDR1 reads SNHLY; CDR2 reads FYNNEI. V dropped 1 base and J dropped 3 bases, with 1 base sitting between them. The CDR3 is 11 amino acids. CDR3 sequence (DNA): TGTGCCAGCAGTGAAGGCTACGAGCAGTACTTC. It is translated as CASSEGYEQYF.